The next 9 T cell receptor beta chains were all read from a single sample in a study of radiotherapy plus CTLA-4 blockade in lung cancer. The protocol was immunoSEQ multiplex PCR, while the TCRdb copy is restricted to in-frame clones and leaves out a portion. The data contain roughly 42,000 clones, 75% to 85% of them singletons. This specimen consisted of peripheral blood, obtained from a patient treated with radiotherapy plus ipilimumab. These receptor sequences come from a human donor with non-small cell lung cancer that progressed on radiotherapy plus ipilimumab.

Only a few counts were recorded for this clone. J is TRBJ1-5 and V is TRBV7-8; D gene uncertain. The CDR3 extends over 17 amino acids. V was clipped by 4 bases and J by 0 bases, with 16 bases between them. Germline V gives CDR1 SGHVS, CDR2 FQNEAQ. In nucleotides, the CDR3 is TGTGCCAGCAGCTCCGCCAACTATATCGATAGCAATCAGCCCCAGCATTTT. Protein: CASSSANYIDSNQPQHF.

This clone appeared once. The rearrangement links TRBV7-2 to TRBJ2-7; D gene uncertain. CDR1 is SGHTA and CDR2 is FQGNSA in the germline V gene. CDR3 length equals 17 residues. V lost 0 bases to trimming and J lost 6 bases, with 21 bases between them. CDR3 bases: TGTGCCAGCAGCTTAGCGTGGTTCACTTCTGAACCCTCCGAGCAGTACTTC. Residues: CASSLAWFTSEPSEQYF.

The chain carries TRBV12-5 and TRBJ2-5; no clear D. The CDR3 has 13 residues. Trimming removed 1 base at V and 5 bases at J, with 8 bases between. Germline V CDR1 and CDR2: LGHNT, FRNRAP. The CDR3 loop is CASGLAGMETQYF. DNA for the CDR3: TGTGCTAGTGGTTTGGCAGGCATGGAGACCCAGTACTTC.

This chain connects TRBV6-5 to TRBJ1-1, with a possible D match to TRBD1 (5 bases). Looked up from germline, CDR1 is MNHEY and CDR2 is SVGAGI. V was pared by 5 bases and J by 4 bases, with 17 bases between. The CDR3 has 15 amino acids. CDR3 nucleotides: TGTGCCAGCAGTCCACTGGGGCGCGTGAGCACTGAAGCTTTCTTT. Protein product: CASSPLGRVSTEAFF.

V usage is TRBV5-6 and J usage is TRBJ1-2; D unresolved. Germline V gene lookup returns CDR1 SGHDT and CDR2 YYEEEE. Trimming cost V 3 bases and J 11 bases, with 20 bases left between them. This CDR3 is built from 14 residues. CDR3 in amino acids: CASSSQEWAGGYTF. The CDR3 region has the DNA TGTGCCAGCAGCTCCCAAGAGTGGGCCGGAGGGTACACCTTC.

DNA for the CDR3: TGTGCCAGCAGTGCTTTGGGGAGCAACACCGGGGAGCTGTTTTTT. Amino acid sequence: CASSALGSNTGELFF. The rearrangement uses TRBV2 and TRBJ2-2; D perhaps matches TRBD2 (5 bases). The length of the CDR3 is 15 residues. With 4 bases removed from V and 2 bases from J, the gap between germline ends came to 11 bases. CDR1 SNHLY and CDR2 FYNNEI come from the germline V gene.

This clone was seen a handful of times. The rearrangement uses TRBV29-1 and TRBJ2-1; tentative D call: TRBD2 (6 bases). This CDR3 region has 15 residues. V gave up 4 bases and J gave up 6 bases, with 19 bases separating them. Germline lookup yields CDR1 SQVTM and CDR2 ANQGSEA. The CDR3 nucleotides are TGCAGCGTTGTGTTGGGGACCGGGGGAAGCAATGAGCAGTTCTTC. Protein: CSVVLGTGGSNEQFF.

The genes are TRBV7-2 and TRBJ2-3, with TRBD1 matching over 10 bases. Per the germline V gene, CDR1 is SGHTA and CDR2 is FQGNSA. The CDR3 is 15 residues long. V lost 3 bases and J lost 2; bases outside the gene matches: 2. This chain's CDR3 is CASSFRQGATDTQYF. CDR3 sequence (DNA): TGTGCCAGCAGCTTCAGACAGGGGGCCACAGATACGCAGTATTTT. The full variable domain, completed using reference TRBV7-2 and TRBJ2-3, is GAGVSQSPSNKVTEKGKDVELRCDPISGHTALYWYRQSLGQGLEFLIYFQGNSAPDKSGLPSDRFSAERTGGSVSTLTIQRTQQEDSAVYLCASSFRQGATDTQYFGPGTRLTVL.

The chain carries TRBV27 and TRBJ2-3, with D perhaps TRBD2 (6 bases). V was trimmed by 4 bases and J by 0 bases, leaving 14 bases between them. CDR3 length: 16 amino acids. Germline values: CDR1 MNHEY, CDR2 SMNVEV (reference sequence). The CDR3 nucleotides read TGTGCCAGCAGTTCCCCGTCTAGCGCGAGCACAGATACGCAGTATTTT. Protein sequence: CASSSPSSASTDTQYF.